This TCR beta chain emerged from a study of identical twins. Every one of the donors was a healthy Caucasian. Trimming removed 6 bases at V and 2 bases at J, with 12 bases between. The germline V gene encodes CDR1 MGHDK and CDR2 SYGVNS. The CDR3 has 14 residues. Study observations and caveats: Researchers reported excess low generation probability among twin-shared out-of-frame alpha sequences. Without tracking the same donors, conclusions rested on cross-sectional statistical analysis.

For this clonotype: Its antigen is not known.

A universal primer site arose from template switching, and cDNA bore unique molecular identifiers. TCRdb fed the 5' RACE reads into MiXCR, producing one record per CDR3 protein. The sample has some 1,600,000 distinct CDR3 sequences; less than 35% are singletons. This receptor was identified in a newborn girl in good health. The material sequenced was cord blood. The rearrangement joins TRBV25-1 to TRBJ2-3; TRBD1 might be the D (5 bases). The CDR3 bases are TGTGCCAGCAGGGCGTGGGGCGACACAGATACGCAGTATTTT. Translated, it gives CASRAWGDTDTQYF.